The 17 T cell receptor beta chains presented below share a single source sample, sequenced in a study of CD8+ T cells in alopecia areata. RNA was isolated and reverse transcribed to cDNA, the sequencing template. Here immunoSEQ multiplex PCR was the method, and the copy in TCRdb shows in-frame clones only, minus some. The specimen has around 300,000 clones, none found just once. Using CD4, CD8alpha, NKG2D, NKG2ACE and other markers, pooled cutaneous lymph node cells were sorted. The sample taken for sequencing was CD4+ T cells sorted from a lymph node. Source of these receptors: a C3H/HeJ mouse with alopecia areata. This mouse strain has H2-k as its MHC haplotype.

About this clone: Each gene name is a mouse one. The CDR3 extends 4 residues past the end of the read, so its final part is completed from the germline J gene. This CDR3 is also generated by other DNA sequences in the sample. The J gene is TRBJ1-2, the V gene TRBV31; D might be TRBD1 (6 bases). Germline V lookup: CDR1 GKSSPN, CDR2 SITVG. Trimming cost V 0 bases and J 0 bases, with 8 bases left between them. The CDR3 totals 14 residues. The CDR3 loop is CAWSLTGANSDYTF. Incomplete CDR3 DNA: TGTGCCTGGAGTCTGACAGGAGCAAACTCC.

This clone has more than one count but fewer than ten. The genes and germline here are from mouse. Read sequence stops 4 residues before the CDR3 end, and the germline J gene provides the missing end. The V and J genes are TRBV14 and TRBJ2-2; 9 bases are a match to TRBD1. CDR3 size: 16 residues. V shed 5 bases, J shed 2 bases, and the junction held 7 bases outside the gene matches. Looked up from germline, CDR1 is SGHDT and CDR2 is FRDEAV. The CDR3 sequence is CASRDTGGANTGQLYF. CDR3 DNA (partial): TGTGCCAGCAGAGATACAGGGGGCGCGAACACCGGG.

As regards this clone: Genes and germline come from the mouse. The sequence runs out 4 residues before the end of the CDR3; the remainder is reconstructed from the germline J gene. Within the sample, other DNA sequences also encode this same CDR3. The rearrangement joins TRBV13-2 to TRBJ1-2; maybe TRBD1 (5 bases). The CDR3 consists of 14 residues. Per the germline V gene, CDR1 is NNHNN and CDR2 is SYGAGS (reference sequence). Trimming pared 1 base from V and 3 bases from J, leaving 10 bases between. CDR3 sequence: CASGDRGGDSDYTF. The sequenced part of the CDR3 DNA is TGTGCCAGCGGTGATCGGGGGGGAGACTCC.

This clone appeared many times. Mouse names are used for the genes. The CDR3 end is not reached by the read, which stops 4 residues before it; the germline J gene fills it in. This chain links TRBV17 with TRBJ2-3; D is perhaps TRBD1 (6 bases). CDR1 and CDR2 from the germline V gene are MNHDT and YYDKIL. The V and J ends lost 3 bases and 0 bases respectively, with 10 bases between them. The CDR3 covers 15 residues. The CDR3 DNA, read in part, is TGTGCTAGCAGTAGGAACAGGGATAGTGCAGAA. Protein: CASSRNRDSAE. The CDR3 in full is CASSRNRDSAETLYF.

Remarks on this clone: Mouse names are used for the genes. The part of the CDR3 DNA that was read is TGCACCTGCAGTGCAGCACAGCGA. This encodes CTCSAAQR. The whole CDR3 region reads CTCSAAQREVFF. The chain couples TRBV1 to TRBJ1-1; no clear D. The CDR3 is cut off 4 residues early in the read; its end comes from the germline J gene. CDR1 and CDR2 from the germline V gene are NSQYPW and LRSPGD (reference sequence). This CDR3 is 12 amino acids long.

Turning to this clone: The listed genes are named as in mouse. From the germline J gene comes the end of the CDR3, since the read stops 4 residues before it. The chain recombines TRBV19 with TRBJ1-1; weak D call: TRBD1 (5 bases). Germline CDR1 reads FNHDT; CDR2 reads SITEND (reference sequence). Trimming pared 5 bases from V and 0 bases from J, leaving 8 bases between. The length of the CDR3 is 13 residues. The CDR3 DNA, read in part, is TGTGCCAGCAGATCGGGACAGAACACA. Translated: CASRSGQNT. The whole CDR3 reads CASRSGQNTEVFF.

For this clone: Gene names denote mouse genes. Coverage ceases 4 residues before the CDR3 finishes, and the germline J gene fills in the end. J is TRBJ1-1 and V is TRBV31; TRBD1 agrees at 8 bases. Germline CDR1 is GKSSPN and CDR2 is SITVG. V lost 0 bases and J lost 4; bases outside the gene matches: 1. The CDR3 contains 13 residues. Partial CDR3 DNA: TGTGCCTGGAGTCTAGGGACAGGCACA. It specifies CAWSLGTGT. The whole CDR3 reads CAWSLGTGTEVFF.

Note on this clone: Each gene name is a mouse one. The read ends 4 residues early relative to the CDR3; the germline J gene fills the gap. This rearrangement joins TRBV14 to TRBJ2-7, with 12 bases lining up with TRBD1. This CDR3 is built from 16 residues. The V gene's germline CDR1 is SGHDT and CDR2 FRDEAV. Trimming at V came to 5 bases and at J to 3 bases, leaving 9 bases not matched to a gene. CDR3 loop: CASRLSGQGALYEQYF. Incomplete CDR3 DNA: TGTGCCAGCAGACTATCGGGACAGGGGGCCCTCTAT.

A note on this clone: Germline and genes here are mouse. CDR3 DNA, as far as it was read: TGTGCCAGCAGCCGCCAGGGGATCTATGCT. This sequence encodes CASSRQGIYA. The full CDR3 protein reads CASSRQGIYAEQFF. The rearrangement uses TRBV14 and TRBJ2-1, with a possible D match to TRBD1 (6 bases). The read comes to an end 4 residues before the CDR3 does, leaving the germline J gene to fill in the end. Per germline, CDR1 SGHDT and CDR2 FRDEAV. This CDR3 is built from 14 residues. Trimming removed 5 bases from V and 3 bases from J, with 12 bases in between.

In this sample, this clone turned up a few times. Gene names and germline refer to mouse. The CDR3 goes on 4 residues after the read ends, and that part is filled in from the germline J gene. This specimen includes other DNA sequences encoding the same CDR3. The V gene is TRBV1, the J gene TRBJ2-7; 7 bases are a match to TRBD2. Per germline, CDR1 NSQYPW and CDR2 LRSPGD (reference sequence). Unmatched junction bases numbered 2, after V lost 3 bases and J lost 3 bases. The CDR3 runs 13 residues. This CDR3 is CTCSARGGYEQYF. The CDR3 DNA, read in part, is TGCACCTGCAGTGCGCGGGGGGGCTAT.

To note about this clone: Any gene name here is a mouse gene name. The CDR3 end is not reached by the read, which stops 4 residues before it; the germline J gene fills it in. The chain employs TRBV5 and TRBJ1-2; no clear D. V gave up 5 bases and J gave up 1 base, with 8 bases separating them. CDR3 length: 13 amino acids. CDR1 and CDR2 (germline): LGHNA, YNLKQL (reference sequence). The CDR3 loop is CASSTDINSDYTF. The CDR3 bases that were read are TGTGCCAGCAGCACAGACATAAACTCC.

Worth noting for this clone: Genes here carry mouse names. The read terminates 4 residues ahead of where the CDR3 ends, so the germline J gene completes it. This sample also contains other DNA sequences that code for the same CDR3. The chain is built from TRBV1 and TRBJ2-3, with a weak D call TRBD2 (7 bases). This CDR3 is built from 15 residues. Germline CDR1 and CDR2: NSQYPW and LRSPGD (reference sequence). V was cut by 1 base and J by 2 bases, with 10 bases left in between. CDR3 DNA, as far as it was read: TGCACCTGCAGTGCAGCGGGGGGCTATGCAGAA. The encoded protein is CTCSAAGGYAE. The complete CDR3 reads CTCSAAGGYAETLYF.

With respect to this clone: The gene names given are mouse names. The read ends 4 residues before the CDR3 terminus; that terminus is restored from the germline J gene. The chain uses TRBV13-1 and TRBJ2-2; 7 bases are shared with TRBD1. The CDR3 has 14 residues. Germline CDR1 reads NSHNY; CDR2 reads SYGAGN. V gave up 5 bases and J gave up 4 bases; unmatched junction bases: 5. The CDR3 spells CASSPTGPTGQLYF. The DNA read from the CDR3 is TGTGCCAGCAGCCCGACAGGGCCCACCGGG.

This clone has more than one count but fewer than ten. Gene names are mouse gene names. With the read ending 4 residues before the CDR3 end, the germline J gene is used to fill in that end. The rearrangement joins TRBV13-2 to TRBJ2-7, with D possibly TRBD2 on 5 matching bases. The V gene's germline CDR1 is NNHNN and CDR2 SYGAGS (reference sequence). The CDR3 sequence is 15 residues long. Trimming left V 5 bases short and J 0 bases short, with 15 bases between. CDR3 bases read: TGTGCCAGCGGGCCCTTACTGGAAAGCTCCTAT. Protein product: CASGPLLESSY. From start to end, the CDR3 is CASGPLLESSYEQYF.

Worth noting for this clone: Gene names follow the mouse nomenclature. The sequenced fragment ends 4 residues before the CDR3 boundary, so the rest is inferred from the germline J gene. V and J are TRBV31 and TRBJ1-1; D ambiguous. Germline assignment: CDR1 GKSSPN and CDR2 SITVG. This CDR3 spans 13 amino acids. The V end lost 5 bases, the J end lost 0 bases, and 10 bases lay between the germline ends. Incomplete CDR3 DNA: TGTGCCTGGGGCCCTGGGGCAAACACA. Protein: CAWGPGANT. The CDR3 as a whole reads CAWGPGANTEVFF.

This clone was found a few times. Gene names are mouse gene names. Coverage ceases 4 residues before the CDR3 finishes, and the germline J gene fills in the end. The sample contains more than one DNA sequence encoding this CDR3. V gene TRBV19 combines with J gene TRBJ2-7, with TRBD1 as a possible D gene (6 bases). This CDR3 contains 14 residues. The V end lost 4 bases, the J end lost 2 bases, and 13 bases lay between the germline ends. Germline V gene sequence: CDR1 FNHDT, CDR2 SITEND (reference sequence). The covered CDR3 bases are TGTGCCAGCAGTCGTCCGGGACAAACCTAT. It is translated as CASSRPGQTY. The full CDR3 protein reads CASSRPGQTYEQYF.

This clone has only a few counts. Gene names are the mouse ones. The read stops 4 residues short of the end of the CDR3; the missing end is completed from the germline J gene. The gene calls are TRBV13-1 and TRBJ1-1; 7 nucleotides align to TRBD1. Looked up from germline, CDR1 is NSHNY and CDR2 is SYGAGN. The trim removed 6 bases at V and 0 bases at J, leaving 5 bases unmatched. This CDR3 has 14 amino acids. The CDR3 bases that were read are TGTGCCAGCAAGTCAGGGGGTGCAAACACA. Its protein product is CASKSGGANT. The whole CDR3 sequence is CASKSGGANTEVFF.